The rows below give T cell receptor beta chains drawn from one sample of a study of memory CD4+ T cells and cytomegalovirus serostatus. Produced via immunoSEQ multiplex PCR; TCRdb's table is partial and in-frame only. The sample includes about 56,000 clones, 70% to 80% of them seen just once. The source material was memory CD4+ T cells from blood. The receptors shown here come from an adult in good health and CMV-seropositive. Both conserved end residues are part of each CDR3. The order of the fields is V gene, D gene, J gene, CDR3 length, clone size, CDR3 DNA, CDR3 protein. D genes are given only for firm matches. Expanded clones are given a class, and other clones once, few, many or no size at all.

v_gene: TRBV6-6
d_gene: -
j_gene: TRBJ2-5
len: 13
abundance: -
CDR3nt: TGTGCCAGCAGTTACGGCGGTGGGGAGACCCAGTACTTC
CDR3aa: CASSYGGGETQYF

v_gene: TRBV4-2
d_gene: -
j_gene: TRBJ1-1
len: 15
abundance: few
CDR3nt: TGTGCCAGCAGCCATTCAGGGGTTTTTGGCACTGAAGCTTTCTTT
CDR3aa: CASSHSGVFGTEAFF

v_gene: TRBV7-2
d_gene: -
j_gene: TRBJ2-5
len: 13
abundance: -
CDR3nt: TGTGCCAGCAGCCCCAATCCACAAGAGACCCAGTACTTC
CDR3aa: CASSPNPQETQYF

v_gene: TRBV9
d_gene: TRBD1
j_gene: TRBJ1-3
len: 15
abundance: -
CDR3nt: TGTGCCAGCACCACCCAGGGGGCGCGTGGAAACACCATATATTTT
CDR3aa: CASTTQGARGNTIYF

v_gene: TRBV9
d_gene: -
j_gene: TRBJ2-7
len: 14
abundance: -
CDR3nt: TGTGCCAGCAGCGTGGAGGGGAGCTCCTACGAGCAGTACTTC
CDR3aa: CASSVEGSSYEQYF

v_gene: TRBV18
d_gene: -
j_gene: TRBJ1-3
len: 15
abundance: -
CDR3nt: TGTGCCAGCTCACCCAACAGGGCGAGAGGAAACACCATATATTTT
CDR3aa: CASSPNRARGNTIYF

v_gene: TRBV7-2
d_gene: TRBD2
j_gene: TRBJ2-1
len: 18
abundance: -
CDR3nt: TGTGCCAGCAGCCCAAGAGGCGGGAGGATAACCTCCTACAATGAGCAGTTCTTC
CDR3aa: CASSPRGGRITSYNEQFF

v_gene: TRBV28
d_gene: -
j_gene: TRBJ1-5
len: 12
abundance: few
CDR3nt: TGTGCCAGCAGGGTAGGGAGTCAGCCCCAGCATTTT
CDR3aa: CASRVGSQPQHF

v_gene: TRBV7-2
d_gene: -
j_gene: TRBJ2-5
len: 16
abundance: -
CDR3nt: TGTGCCAGCAGCCCCAAAGCTAGGACTAATCAAGAGACCCAGTACTTC
CDR3aa: CASSPKARTNQETQYF

v_gene: TRBV7-8
d_gene: -
j_gene: TRBJ1-5
len: 13
abundance: few
CDR3nt: TGTGCCACCAGCGGGGATAGCAATCAGCCCCAGCATTTT
CDR3aa: CATSGDSNQPQHF

v_gene: TRBV29-1
d_gene: -
j_gene: TRBJ2-1
len: 13
abundance: -
CDR3nt: TGCAGCGTTGAAAGAACCTCCTACAATGAGCAGTTCTTC
CDR3aa: CSVERTSYNEQFF

v_gene: TRBV6-1
d_gene: TRBD2
j_gene: TRBJ2-2
len: 16
abundance: once
CDR3nt: TGTGCCAGCAGTGAAGCCGCGGGAGTCTTAACCGGGGAGCTGTTTTTT
CDR3aa: CASSEAAGVLTGELFF

v_gene: TRBV7-3
d_gene: -
j_gene: TRBJ2-2
len: 13
abundance: few
CDR3nt: TGTGCCAGCAGCCATGGGGGCACCGGGGAGCTGTTTTTT
CDR3aa: CASSHGGTGELFF

v_gene: TRBV7-8
d_gene: TRBD1
j_gene: TRBJ1-2
len: 16
abundance: -
CDR3nt: TGTGCCAGCAGCCCGTCCCCGACGCAGGGGGCTGAGGGCTACACCTTC
CDR3aa: CASSPSPTQGAEGYTF

v_gene: TRBV10-2
d_gene: TRBD2
j_gene: TRBJ2-2
len: 16
abundance: -
CDR3nt: TGCGCCAGCAGTGAATCAGGACTAGTAGGCACCGGGGAGCTGTTTTTT
CDR3aa: CASSESGLVGTGELFF

v_gene: TRBV5-1
d_gene: TRBD1
j_gene: TRBJ1-1
len: 16
abundance: -
CDR3nt: TGCGCCAGCAGCTTGCCCGAGGGACAGGGAAACACTGAAGCTTTCTTT
CDR3aa: CASSLPEGQGNTEAFF

v_gene: TRBV6-5
d_gene: -
j_gene: TRBJ1-1
len: 12
abundance: -
CDR3nt: TGTGCCAGCAGAAACAGGTACACTGAAGCTTTCTTT
CDR3aa: CASRNRYTEAFF

v_gene: TRBV30
d_gene: TRBD1
j_gene: TRBJ1-4
len: 13
abundance: few
CDR3nt: TGTGCCTGGAGTGTACAGGGACAGGGGGCGCGGTTTTTT
CDR3aa: CAWSVQGQGARFF

v_gene: TRBV7-3
d_gene: TRBD1
j_gene: TRBJ2-1
len: 15
abundance: -
CDR3nt: TGTGCCAGCAGCTTAGGACAGGGGGCAAACAATGAGCAGTTCTTC
CDR3aa: CASSLGQGANNEQFF

v_gene: TRBV5-1
d_gene: TRBD2
j_gene: TRBJ2-3
len: 14
abundance: -
CDR3nt: TGCGCCAGCAGCTCCGGGAGGCTGGCAGATACGCAGTATTTT
CDR3aa: CASSSGRLADTQYF

v_gene: TRBV9
d_gene: TRBD2
j_gene: TRBJ2-4
len: 17
abundance: few
CDR3nt: TGTGCCAGCAGTCCTGGACTAGCGGGATTCGGCAAAAACATTCAGTACTTC
CDR3aa: CASSPGLAGFGKNIQYF

v_gene: TRBV2
d_gene: TRBD1
j_gene: TRBJ2-3
len: 15
abundance: -
CDR3nt: TGTGCCAGTAGTAACAGGGGGCTTGTAACAGATACGCAGTATTTT
CDR3aa: CASSNRGLVTDTQYF

v_gene: TRBV5-1
d_gene: -
j_gene: TRBJ2-2
len: 17
abundance: -
CDR3nt: TGCGCCAGCAGCCCATTGACAGCCCATGCCTACACCGGGGAGCTGTTTTTT
CDR3aa: CASSPLTAHAYTGELFF

v_gene: TRBV28
d_gene: -
j_gene: TRBJ1-2
len: 15
abundance: -
CDR3nt: TGTGCCAGCAGTTTATCCCTTCGGCGGGGGGGAGGCTACACCTTC
CDR3aa: CASSLSLRRGGGYTF

v_gene: TRBV2
d_gene: -
j_gene: TRBJ1-1
len: 13
abundance: -
CDR3nt: TGTGCCAGCAGTGAAGAGAAGAACACTGAAGCTTTCTTT
CDR3aa: CASSEEKNTEAFF

v_gene: TRBV6-5
d_gene: TRBD1
j_gene: TRBJ1-1
len: 14
abundance: -
CDR3nt: TGTGCCAGCAGTGACGGACAGGGAAGCACTGAAGCTTTCTTT
CDR3aa: CASSDGQGSTEAFF

v_gene: TRBV6-1
d_gene: -
j_gene: TRBJ1-4
len: 15
abundance: few
CDR3nt: TGTGCCAGCAGTCAAAGGGGCAGTGGTAATGAAAAACTGTTTTTT
CDR3aa: CASSQRGSGNEKLFF

v_gene: TRBV20-1
d_gene: -
j_gene: TRBJ2-1
len: 11
abundance: -
CDR3nt: TGCAGTGCTAGAGAAGCGGGCAACCAGTTCTTC
CDR3aa: CSAREAGNQFF

v_gene: TRBV7-3
d_gene: -
j_gene: TRBJ2-3
len: 12
abundance: -
CDR3nt: TGTGCCAGCAGCAACCAAGGGAATACGCAGTATTTT
CDR3aa: CASSNQGNTQYF

v_gene: TRBV6-1
d_gene: TRBD2
j_gene: TRBJ2-3
len: 14
abundance: -
CDR3nt: TGTGCCAGCGGGGCAGCTAGCGGGAGTGGGACGCAGTATTTT
CDR3aa: CASGAASGSGTQYF

v_gene: TRBV6-5
d_gene: -
j_gene: TRBJ1-2
len: 12
abundance: few
CDR3nt: TGTGCCAGCAGTACAGCTAACTATGGCTACACCTTC
CDR3aa: CASSTANYGYTF

v_gene: TRBV7-2
d_gene: TRBD2
j_gene: TRBJ2-3
len: 13
abundance: -
CDR3nt: TGTGCCAGCGTCACGGGAGGGCCCGATACGCAGTATTTT
CDR3aa: CASVTGGPDTQYF

v_gene: TRBV9
d_gene: -
j_gene: TRBJ2-2
len: 15
abundance: -
CDR3nt: TGTGCCAGCAGCTTCCGGGACGACCCCACCGGGGAGCTGTTTTTT
CDR3aa: CASSFRDDPTGELFF

v_gene: TRBV7-2
d_gene: -
j_gene: TRBJ1-1
len: 13
abundance: once
CDR3nt: TGTGCCAGCAGCTTAGGGGCAGAGACTGAAGCTTTCTTT
CDR3aa: CASSLGAETEAFF

v_gene: TRBV7-9
d_gene: -
j_gene: TRBJ1-5
len: 15
abundance: once
CDR3nt: TGTGCCAGCAGCCCAGGGCGGGGTAGCAATCAGCCCCAGCATTTT
CDR3aa: CASSPGRGSNQPQHF

v_gene: TRBV6-5
d_gene: -
j_gene: TRBJ1-2
len: 12
abundance: -
CDR3nt: TGTGCCAGCAGTAAACCAGGCTATGGCTACACCTTC
CDR3aa: CASSKPGYGYTF

v_gene: TRBV25-1
d_gene: -
j_gene: TRBJ2-3
len: 13
abundance: few
CDR3nt: TGTGCCACCAGTAGGGACAGCACAGATACGCAGTATTTT
CDR3aa: CATSRDSTDTQYF

v_gene: TRBV29-1
d_gene: -
j_gene: TRBJ2-5
len: 11
abundance: -
CDR3nt: TGCAGCGTTGCTGAACAAGAGACCCAGTACTTC
CDR3aa: CSVAEQETQYF

v_gene: TRBV9
d_gene: -
j_gene: TRBJ2-5
len: 14
abundance: -
CDR3nt: TGTGCCAGCAGCGTCACAGGGTGGGAAGAGACCCAGTACTTC
CDR3aa: CASSVTGWEETQYF

v_gene: TRBV18
d_gene: -
j_gene: TRBJ1-5
len: 16
abundance: -
CDR3nt: TGTGCCAGCTCACTGTCGACGGTTTCGAACAATCAGCCCCAGCATTTT
CDR3aa: CASSLSTVSNNQPQHF

v_gene: TRBV18
d_gene: -
j_gene: TRBJ2-3
len: 15
abundance: -
CDR3nt: TGTGCCAGCTCACCAGGGGGGGCAAGGGCAGATACGCAGTATTTT
CDR3aa: CASSPGGARADTQYF

v_gene: TRBV5-1
d_gene: TRBD1
j_gene: TRBJ1-4
len: 15
abundance: few
CDR3nt: TGCGCCAGCAGCTTCGGACAGGGCCGAAGTGAAAAACTGTTTTTT
CDR3aa: CASSFGQGRSEKLFF

v_gene: TRBV7-9
d_gene: -
j_gene: TRBJ2-3
len: 15
abundance: -
CDR3nt: TGTGCCAGCAGCTTAGCACGGGGGCACACAGATACGCAGTATTTT
CDR3aa: CASSLARGHTDTQYF